These T cell receptor beta chains were read from a single sample in a study of blood T cell repertoires in COVID-19. The repertoire was sequenced with immunoSEQ multiplex PCR; TCRdb's copy has only in-frame clones and lacks some. The data show over 100,000 clones, about nine tenths seen once. The sample comprised peripheral blood. The receptors shown here come from a woman between 70 and 85 years old with COVID-19, enrolled during active disease. Each CDR3 is given with its conserved first and last residue. A D gene is named only where the DNA matches it firmly. Only part of the rows carry a size: once, few, many, or a class if the clone is expanded.

J gene,clone size,D gene,V gene,CDR3 DNA,CDR3 protein
TRBJ1-3,many,NA,TRBV28,TGTGCCAGCAGTTTCAATCCCAACACCATATATTTT,CASSFNPNTIYF
TRBJ1-1,few,NA,TRBV11-2,TGTGCCAGCAGACGGGACGCCGGGAGGGACACTGAAGCTTTCTTT,CASRRDAGRDTEAFF
TRBJ2-1,few,TRBD2,TRBV24-1,TGTGCCACCAGCGATAGCGGGGATAACGTTGAGCAGTTCTTC,CATSDSGDNVEQFF
TRBJ2-5,NA,NA,TRBV5-1,TGCGCCAGCAGTCAAGTCGCGGACCAAGAGACCCAGTACTTC,CASSQVADQETQYF
TRBJ2-7,NA,NA,TRBV3-1/TRBV3-2,TGTGCCAGCAGCCAGGGGGCAGGGGCCCACGAGCAGTACTTC,CASSQGAGAHEQYF
TRBJ2-1,once,TRBD1,TRBV20-1,TGCAGTGCTAGTCAAGGGGGCGCTCGCAATGAGCAGTTCTTC,CSASQGGARNEQFF
TRBJ1-1,NA,TRBD1,TRBV4-2,TGTGCCAGCAGCCAAGTTTCAGGGGGCAGAAAGGTGAACACTGAAGCTTTCTTT,CASSQVSGGRKVNTEAFF
TRBJ1-3,NA,NA,TRBV15,TGTGCCACCAGCAGAGATAGGTTGAGGCTGTCGCGGAACACCATATATTTT,CATSRDRLRLSRNTIYF
TRBJ2-7,NA,NA,TRBV28,TGTGCCAGCAGTTTGGACAGCTCCTACGAGCAGTACTTC,CASSLDSSYEQYF
TRBJ2-7,NA,TRBD1,TRBV7-9,TGTGCCAGCAGCCCTACCAGGACAGGGTGGACCTACGAGCAGTACTTC,CASSPTRTGWTYEQYF
TRBJ2-5,NA,TRBD2,TRBV29-1,TGCAGCGTTGACTCCGGACTAGCTGAAGAGACCCAGTACTTC,CSVDSGLAEETQYF
TRBJ2-2,NA,NA,TRBV19,TGTGCCAGTAGTTCGGACAGATACACCGGGGAGCTGTTTTTT,CASSSDRYTGELFF
TRBJ2-7,NA,TRBD1,TRBV5-1,TGCGCCAGCAGCCTAACCGGGACAGGGGGCGACGGGCAGTACTTC,CASSLTGTGGDGQYF
TRBJ1-1,NA,NA,TRBV12-3/TRBV12-4,TGTGCCAGCAGTTTATTCCGGGGTGAAGCTTTCTTT,CASSLFRGEAFF
TRBJ2-5,NA,TRBD1,TRBV25-1,TGTGCCAGCAGTGAATCGAGAGGGGGCAGGGAGACCCAGTACTTC,CASSESRGGRETQYF
TRBJ1-5,NA,TRBD1,TRBV7-3,TGTGCCAGCAGCCCCTTAGGGACAGGCTCCAATCAGCCCCAGCATTTT,CASSPLGTGSNQPQHF
TRBJ1-5,NA,TRBD1,TRBV19,TGTGCCAGTAGTAAACACAGGGGCTCGGACGGCAATCAGCCCCAGCATTTT,CASSKHRGSDGNQPQHF
TRBJ1-5,NA,TRBD1,TRBV28,TGTGCCAGCAGTTTAAGTGGACAGGGGGCCAATCAGCCCCAGCATTTT,CASSLSGQGANQPQHF
TRBJ1-1,NA,NA,TRBV10-3,TGTGCCATCAGTGAGTCAACAGGGTCGCGGAACACTGAAGCTTTCTTT,CAISESTGSRNTEAFF
TRBJ1-6,NA,NA,TRBV6-5,TGTGCCAGCCGGGTCCTAAATTCACCCCTCCACTTT,CASRVLNSPLHF
TRBJ2-1,NA,TRBD2,TRBV10-3,TGTGCCATCAGTGAGTCGGCTAGCGGGGCCAAGGAGGAGTTCTTC,CAISESASGAKEEFF
TRBJ1-2,NA,NA,TRBV3-1/TRBV3-2,TGTGCCAGCAGCCCGAAGGTGGGGGCCGTTGGTGGCTACACCTTC,CASSPKVGAVGGYTF
TRBJ1-5,NA,NA,TRBV19,TGTGCCAGTAGTATTCCTCACAGGGCGCGGAATCAGCCCCAGCATTTT,CASSIPHRARNQPQHF
TRBJ1-5,NA,TRBD1,TRBV5-6,TGTGCCAGCAGCTTGCGCGGTCAGGGGGCATTTGGCAATCAGCCCCAGCATTTT,CASSLRGQGAFGNQPQHF
TRBJ1-1,NA,TRBD1,TRBV5-6,TGTGCCAGCAGCTTGGGACAGGGGATCGACACTGAAGCTTTCTTT,CASSLGQGIDTEAFF
TRBJ1-6,NA,TRBD1,TRBV7-2,TGTGCCAGCAGCTTAGGTGGGGACAGGAGGTCACCCCTCCACTTT,CASSLGGDRRSPLHF
TRBJ2-3,NA,TRBD2,TRBV6-5,TGTGCCAGCAGTTCTAGCGGGGGCCGACTAGATACGCAGTATTTT,CASSSSGGRLDTQYF
TRBJ1-3,once,NA,TRBV19,TGTGCCAGCACCCTAAAGTCTGGAAACACCATATATTTT,CASTLKSGNTIYF
TRBJ2-2,NA,TRBD2,TRBV5-4,TGTGCCAGCAGCACCGGACTAGCGGGGGGGCCGGCCACCGGGGAGCTGTTTTTT,CASSTGLAGGPATGELFF
TRBJ2-2,NA,TRBD1,TRBV5-1,TGCGCCAGCAGCTTGGATCAGGGGGACCTCTCGAACACCGGGGAGCTGTTTTTT,CASSLDQGDLSNTGELFF
TRBJ2-7,once,NA,TRBV5-1,TGCGCCAGCAGGGGAGGCGGCAGCTCCTACGAGCAGTACTTC,CASRGGGSSYEQYF
TRBJ2-1,NA,TRBD2,TRBV3-1/TRBV3-2,TGTGCCAGCAGCGACTATGGACGGGGGGACTACAATGAGCAGTTCTTC,CASSDYGRGDYNEQFF
TRBJ2-3,NA,NA,TRBV18,TGTGCCAGCTCACCACCGTCGGGGGGCACAGATACGCAGTATTTT,CASSPPSGGTDTQYF
TRBJ1-2,NA,NA,TRBV3-1/TRBV3-2,TGTGCCAGCAGCTCGGGCGGGCTAGCTAACTATGGCTACACCTTC,CASSSGGLANYGYTF
TRBJ2-1,NA,TRBD2,TRBV29-1,TGCAGCGCTAGCGGGGTCCCCAGACGTTATGAGCAGTTCTTC,CSASGVPRRYEQFF
TRBJ2-5,once,NA,TRBV5-6,TGTGCCAGCAGCTTGAAGGGGAGCGGGGAGACCCAGTACTTC,CASSLKGSGETQYF
TRBJ2-7,NA,NA,TRBV30,TGTGCCTGGAGTTTGGGCACGGTCTACGAGCAGTACTTC,CAWSLGTVYEQYF
TRBJ2-1,few,NA,TRBV18,TGTGCCAGCTCACCACCACACGACACGGGGAGCTCCTACAATGAGCAGTTCTTC,CASSPPHDTGSSYNEQFF
TRBJ1-1,NA,TRBD1,TRBV2,TGTGCCAGCAGTGAGGACAGGGGGAACTTGAACACTGAAGCTTTCTTT,CASSEDRGNLNTEAFF
TRBJ1-2,NA,NA,TRBV14,TGTGCCAGCAGCCTCGGGACATTCGGAGGTGGCTACACCTTC,CASSLGTFGGGYTF
TRBJ1-2,NA,NA,TRBV5-4,TGTGCCAGCAGCTCGCCTGACGGACTGTCTAACTATGGCTACACCTTC,CASSSPDGLSNYGYTF
TRBJ1-6,once,NA,TRBV7-3,TGTGCCAGCAGCTTAAGGGACACCTATAATTCACCCCTCCACTTT,CASSLRDTYNSPLHF
TRBJ2-7,NA,NA,TRBV30,TGTGCCTGGAGGTGCAGGGGACCCTCCGAGCAGTACTTC,CAWRCRGPSEQYF
TRBJ1-3,NA,TRBD1,TRBV27,TGTGCCAGCAGCCCCGACAGGGTTGGAAACACCATATATTTT,CASSPDRVGNTIYF
TRBJ2-1,NA,TRBD2,TRBV9,TGTGCCAGCAGCGTAGACGAGGCGGGGGGGCTATACAATGAGCAGTTCTTC,CASSVDEAGGLYNEQFF
TRBJ2-7,NA,TRBD1,TRBV7-9,TGTGCCAGCAGCTCTGGGACAGGCTCAAAGCTCTACTTC,CASSSGTGSKLYF
TRBJ1-3,NA,NA,TRBV7-2,TGTGCCAGCAGCTTCGACGTGGGGCCTGGAAACACCATATATTTT,CASSFDVGPGNTIYF
TRBJ1-2,NA,NA,TRBV18,TGTGCCAGCTCACCAGAGACAGAGAGCTACACCTTC,CASSPETESYTF
TRBJ2-2,NA,NA,TRBV7-6,TGTGCCAGCAGCTTAGCGCGTGGAACAGAGAACACCGGGGAGCTGTTTTTT,CASSLARGTENTGELFF
TRBJ2-2,NA,NA,TRBV28,TGTGCCAGCAGCCCTCCTGGGGGGGCGGCGAACACCGGGGAGCTGTTTTTT,CASSPPGGAANTGELFF
TRBJ2-7,NA,TRBD1,TRBV6-5,TGTGCCAGCAGTACAATGGACAGGGGGCTTCGCGAGCAGTACTTC,CASSTMDRGLREQYF
TRBJ2-2,NA,TRBD2,TRBV2,TGTGCCAGCATAACCCAAGCGGGGTTCGGGGAGCTGTTTTTT,CASITQAGFGELFF
TRBJ2-3,NA,NA,TRBV29-1,TGCAGCGCCGTGGGGGGGGCCGCAGATACGCAGTATTTT,CSAVGGAADTQYF
TRBJ1-2,NA,TRBD1,TRBV7-9,TGTGCCAGCAGCTCAACCAGTATGACAGGGCTTGGGAACACCTTC,CASSSTSMTGLGNTF
TRBJ1-1,NA,TRBD1,TRBV2,TGTGCCAGCAGTCCCGGACAGGTTGGAACTGAAGCTTTCTTT,CASSPGQVGTEAFF
TRBJ1-2,NA,TRBD1,TRBV7-9,TGTGCCAGCAGCTTGGGGACAGACTATGGCTACACCTTC,CASSLGTDYGYTF
TRBJ2-2,NA,NA,TRBV30,TGTGCCTGGAGTGGCAGTTCGAACACCGGGGAGCTGTTTTTT,CAWSGSSNTGELFF
TRBJ2-5,NA,NA,TRBV2,TGTGCCAGCGAGCGAAGCCGGGAGACCCAGTACTTC,CASERSRETQYF
TRBJ1-6,NA,NA,TRBV30,TGTGCCTGGAGTCCCCGGCAGTTCACAGCCCTCCACTTT,CAWSPRQFTALHF
TRBJ1-1,NA,NA,TRBV10-3,TGTGCCATCAGTGATCGGGGGGCGAAGAAGACTGAAGCTTTCTTT,CAISDRGAKKTEAFF